This T cell receptor (beta chain) appears in the sequencing data of a study of cytomegalovirus exposure and HLA in healthy donors. Study summary: A previous analysis identified approximately 120 million unique TCR beta sequences derived from around 180 million T cells. Researchers found that roughly 81% of almost 400 genotyped donors fell within the Caucasian-associated ancestry cluster.

Trimming removed 2 bases from V and 15 bases from J; junction bases left unmatched: 13. The germline V gene has CDR1 MNHEY and CDR2 SVGAGI. The CDR3 has 16 amino acids. In its sample, this clone was seen a few times. Its target is not known. With 60 Vbeta and 13 Jbeta primers, the PCR was carried out. Only in-frame clones appear in the TCRdb table, and some are missing; sequencing was by immunoSEQ multiplex PCR. The table includes over 80,000 clones, just under 80% detected once. Study outcomes and limitations: As a later analysis revealed, the rate of TCR association differed by HLA locus, with DRB1 most and HLA-C fewest. CMV serostatus stood as the only immune exposure information on hand.

This clonotype was obtained from a woman between 40 and 50 years old in good health and CMV-seronegative. What was sequenced was PBMCs. The V gene is TRBV6-5, the J gene TRBJ2-1; TRBD2 matches 13 bases. CDR3 loop: CASSYLTSGRPAGVFF. The DNA for the CDR3 is TGTGCCAGCAGTTACCTGACTAGCGGGAGGCCGGCGGGGGTGTTCTTC.